The 12 T cell receptor beta chains in this list originate from one sample, sequenced in a study of regulatory T cells in long-lasting Graves disease. Relying on iRepertoire HTBI primers and Arm-PCR of CDR3 regions, the team built TCR beta libraries. Each CDR3 protein is one row after TCRdb ran MiXCR on the multiplex PCR reads. This table holds approximately 440,000 distinct CDR3 sequences, around 15% found once. Documented time point: newly diagnosed GD, antithyroid drugs for less than 3 months. RNA isolated from PBMCs was used to make the TCR library. The same data also contributed to another study, on T cells in Graves' hyperthyroidism and ophthalmopathy.

The source material was peripheral blood mononuclear cells (PBMCs), sampled at new diagnosis, from a patient treated with antithyroid drugs. These receptors all come from a man aged 40-50 years with Graves disease.

V usage is TRBV20-1 and J usage is TRBJ1-6; TRBD1 is a possible D gene (5 bases). Looked up from germline, CDR1 is DFQATT and CDR2 is SNEGSKA (reference sequence). V was trimmed by 7 bases and J by 10 bases, leaving 8 bases between them. The CDR3 runs to 10 residues. Here the CDR3 reads CSGGDSPLHF. Here the CDR3 DNA reads TGCAGTGGTGGGGACTCACCCCTCCACTTT.

This clonotype was recorded a few times. The genes are TRBV20-1 and TRBJ2-6; D is unclear. With 0 bases removed from V and 4 bases from J, the gap between germline ends came to 13 bases. The CDR3 has 16 amino acids. Germline V gives CDR1 DFQATT, CDR2 SNEGSKA (reference sequence). Written as DNA, the CDR3 is TGCAGTGCTAGAGATGCACCCCTCTCGGGGGCCAACGTCCTGACTTTC. Translating gives CSARDAPLSGANVLTF.

This chain uses TRBV19 with TRBJ1-6; 7 bases align to TRBD1. CDR1 and CDR2 (germline): LNHDA, SQIVND (reference sequence). This CDR3 has 18 amino acids. V lost 4 bases and J lost 8; bases outside the gene matches: 17. The CDR3 DNA follows: TGTGCCAGTAGTACCAGAATCGGGGACAGCATTGGGCATTCACCCCTCCACTTT. Translated: CASSTRIGDSIGHSPLHF.

This clonotype was counted many times. The rearrangement uses TRBV7-9 and TRBJ2-7; 10 bases agree with TRBD1. Germline CDR1 SEHNR, CDR2 FQNEAQ (reference sequence). J was trimmed by 1 base and V by 2 bases; bases with no gene match: 5. The CDR3 has 16 amino acids. The chain's CDR3 is CASSLFAGQGSYEQYF. In DNA form, the CDR3 reads TGTGCCAGCAGCTTATTTGCGGGACAGGGGTCCTACGAGCAGTACTTC. Together with reference TRBV7-9 and TRBJ2-7, the CDR3 gives the full variable domain: DTGVSQNPRHKITKRGQNVTFRCDPISEHNRLYWYRQTLGQGPEFLTYFQNEAQLEKSRLLSDRFSAERPKGSFSTLEIQRTEQGDSAMYLCASSLFAGQGSYEQYFGPGTRLTVT.

In this sample, this clonotype turned up a few times. CDR3 sequence (DNA): TGCGCCAGCAGCTTGACAACCTCGGGACAGGGGGGAGCTGGCTCCTACAATGAGCAGTTCTTC. It is translated as CASSLTTSGQGGAGSYNEQFF. The V and J genes are TRBV5-1 and TRBJ2-1, with 11 bases matching TRBD1. Germline assignment: CDR1 SGHRS and CDR2 YFSETQ. Trimming removed 1 base from V and 0 bases from J; junction bases left unmatched: 15. The CDR3 has 21 residues.

The sample holds many counts of this clonotype. The chain carries TRBV12-3 or TRBV12-4 and TRBJ1-1; D is unclear. The CDR3 extends over 12 amino acids. Trimming removed 1 base at V and 10 bases at J, with 10 bases between. The chain's CDR3 is CASSLVAEGAFF. CDR3 bases: TGTGCCAGCAGTTTAGTGGCGGAGGGAGCTTTCTTT.

Remarks on this clonotype: The junction departs from the called germline gene at one end, perhaps through a read error. This rearrangement joins TRBV24-1 to TRBJ2-1; TRBD1 matches at 11 bases. The germline V gene has CDR1 KGHDR and CDR2 SFDVKD. The CDR3 runs 15 residues. This CDR3 reads CATSDPDRGLNEQSF. The CDR3, as DNA: TGTGCCACCAGTGATCCGGACAGGGGGCTAAATGAGCAGTCCTTC.

This clonotype was observed a few times. A much more abundant neighbour one base away suggests this may be a read error. The chain is built from TRBV2 and TRBJ2-7; tentatively, D is TRBD2 (5 bases). CDR1 is SNHLY, CDR2 FYNNEI, per germline. The CDR3 spans 14 residues. The V end lost 2 bases, the J end lost 7 bases, and 15 bases lay between the germline ends. CDR3 coding DNA: TGTGCCAGCAGTGAATGGCTAGCCGGGAATGAGCAGTACTTC. This codes for CASSEWLAGNEQYF.

This clonotype has a count of ten or more. V usage is TRBV28 and J usage is TRBJ2-7, with TRBD2 identical over 9 bases. The junction had 5 bases not matched to a gene; V was cut back by 6 bases and J by 2 bases. The CDR3 extends over 14 amino acids. The germline gives CDR1 MDHEN, CDR2 SYDVKM. As DNA, the CDR3 is TGTGCCAGCAGGCGGGGGGGGGCTGCCTACGAGCAGTACTTC. It encodes CASRRGGAAYEQYF.

This clonotype was seen repeatedly, ten times or more. The chain carries TRBV11-3 and TRBJ2-1, with 13 bases aligning to TRBD2. The CDR3 is made up of 17 amino acids. CDR1 SGHNT and CDR2 YENEEA come from the germline V gene. V was pared by 2 bases and J by 7 bases, with 8 bases of the junction left unmatched. The CDR3, as DNA: TGTGCCAGCAGCTTATTGACTAGCGGGAGGTATTTGAATGAGCAGTTCTTC. Encoded protein: CASSLLTSGRYLNEQFF.

This clonotype was seen repeatedly, ten times or more. This chain connects TRBV6-2 or TRBV6-3 to TRBJ2-5; D is ambiguous. The CDR3 has 16 amino acids. The V and J ends lost 6 bases and 2 bases respectively, with 19 bases between them. The germline gives CDR1 MNHEY, CDR2 SVGEGT. In DNA, the CDR3 is TGTGCCAGCAGGATGCTAGTGTTCGGTGGGCAAGAGACCCAGTACTTC. It codes for CASRMLVFGGQETQYF.

The gene calls are TRBV11-2 and TRBJ2-3; the match to TRBD2 covers 14 bases. Germline CDR1 SGHAT, CDR2 FQNNGV. Germline trimming cut 0 bases from V and 4 bases from J; bases unmatched to any gene: 6. The CDR3 totals 18 residues. The DNA for the CDR3 is TGTGCCAGCAGCTTAGAGGGACTAGCGGGAGAGAGGGCAGATACGCAGTATTTT. Encoded protein: CASSLEGLAGERADTQYF.